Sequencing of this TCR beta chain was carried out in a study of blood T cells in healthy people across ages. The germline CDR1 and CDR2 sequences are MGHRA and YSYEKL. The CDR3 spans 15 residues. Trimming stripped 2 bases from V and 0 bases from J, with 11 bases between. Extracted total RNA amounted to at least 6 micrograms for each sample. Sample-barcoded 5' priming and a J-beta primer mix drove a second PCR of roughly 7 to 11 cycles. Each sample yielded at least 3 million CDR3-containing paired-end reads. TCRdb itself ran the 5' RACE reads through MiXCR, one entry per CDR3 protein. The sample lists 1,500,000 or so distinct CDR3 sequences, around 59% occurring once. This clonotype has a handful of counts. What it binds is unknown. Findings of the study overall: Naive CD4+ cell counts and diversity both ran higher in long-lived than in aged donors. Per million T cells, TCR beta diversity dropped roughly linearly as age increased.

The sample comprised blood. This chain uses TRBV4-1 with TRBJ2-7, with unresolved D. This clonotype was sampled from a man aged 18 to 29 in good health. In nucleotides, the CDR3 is TGCGCCAGCAGCCAACTATGGCCGATCTCCTACGAGCAGTACTTC. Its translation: CASSQLWPISYEQYF.